These 20 T cell receptor beta chains originate from one sample sequenced in a study of blood T cells in healthy people across ages. Sample-barcoded 5' priming and a J-beta primer mix drove a second PCR of roughly 7 to 11 cycles. TCRdb fed the 5' RACE reads into MiXCR, producing one record per CDR3 protein. The data hold roughly 1,800,000 distinct CDR3 sequences, with roughly 49% observed a single time. Sample: blood. The receptors shown here come from a woman in her 40s in good health.

This clonotype was recorded a few times. This chain joins TRBV4-3 and TRBJ2-3, with 9 bases matching TRBD1. CDR1 and CDR2 from the germline V gene are LGHNA and YSLEER. The CDR3 spans 17 residues. Trimming at V came to 5 bases and at J to 1 base, leaving 10 bases not matched to a gene. The CDR3: CASSTNTRTGGTDTQYF. The CDR3 region has the DNA TGCGCCAGCAGCACCAATACCCGGACAGGGGGCACAGATACGCAGTATTTT.

This clonotype was found a few times. The chain is built from TRBV19 and TRBJ2-1, with TRBD2 matching over 10 bases. Germline V gene lookup returns CDR1 LNHDA and CDR2 SQIVND (reference sequence). The CDR3 sequence is 14 residues long. V lost 3 bases, J lost 5 bases, and 1 base stayed unmatched. The CDR3 DNA is TGTGCCAGTAGTATCGGACTAGCGGACAATGAGCAGTTCTTC. This codes for CASSIGLADNEQFF.

A note on this clonotype: Sequence at one end of the junction differs from germline and may be a read error. The chain recombines TRBV11-2 with TRBJ1-2; no definite D call. Germline V gives CDR1 SGHAT, CDR2 FQNNGV. The CDR3 has 15 amino acids. Here the CDR3 reads CASSLETGVLYGYTF. CDR3 DNA: TGTGCCAGCAGCCTAGAGACCGGGGTCCTCTATGGCTACACCTTC.

This clonotype was found a few times. One end of the junction fails to match germline, which may point to a read error. The gene calls are TRBV20-1 and TRBJ2-5; possibly TRBD2 for D (5 bases). The germline V gene has CDR1 DFQATT and CDR2 SNEGSKA (reference sequence). The CDR3 has 13 amino acids. The CDR3, as DNA: TGCAGTGCTGGACGGGATGTACAAGAGACCCGGTACTTC. It yields the protein CSAGRDVQETRYF.

The rearrangement links TRBV14 to TRBJ1-2; 11 bases agree with TRBD1. V was clipped by 4 bases and J by 8 bases; unmatched bases: 12. The CDR3 totals 16 residues. From germline, CDR1 is SGHDN and CDR2 FVKESK. In nucleotides, the CDR3 is TGTGCCAGCAGCCGCCCGGCTGGACAGGGGGCAGGCGGCTACACCTTC. Translated, it gives CASSRPAGQGAGGYTF.

This clonotype was detected a few times. This sequence joins TRBV6-1 and TRBJ2-1; D is perhaps TRBD1 (6 bases). The CDR3 runs 12 residues. V gave up 4 bases and J gave up 6 bases, with 7 bases separating them. Germline assignment: CDR1 MNHNS and CDR2 SASEGT. CDR3 in DNA: TGTGCCAGCAGTGGGGGGCCCAATGAGCAGTTCTTC. Translating gives CASSGGPNEQFF.

This clonotype was detected a few times. The rearrangement uses TRBV5-1 and TRBJ2-7; 8 bases are a match to TRBD1. The V segment lost 0 bases and the J segment 5 bases; nucleotides outside the gene matches: 13. CDR1 and CDR2 from the germline V gene are SGHRS and YFSETQ. This CDR3 comprises 17 residues. The CDR3 region is CASSLELGQGTIHEQYF. The CDR3 DNA sequence: TGCGCCAGCAGCTTGGAATTAGGACAGGGAACGATCCACGAGCAGTACTTC.

The rearrangement joins TRBV27 to TRBJ2-5, with D possibly matching TRBD1 (6 bases). Trimming removed 3 bases at V and 3 bases at J, with 11 bases between. The CDR3 covers 14 residues. CDR1 is MNHEY and CDR2 is SMNVEV in the germline V gene (reference sequence). CDR3 in DNA: TGTGCCAGCAGTTTCACGGCAGGGGAAGAGACCCAGTACTTC. Residues: CASSFTAGEETQYF.

This chain connects TRBV20-1 to TRBJ1-5, with a tentative D call TRBD1 (6 bases). V was pared by 6 bases and J by 2 bases, with 20 bases between. The CDR3 consists of 16 residues. Per the germline V gene, CDR1 is DFQATT and CDR2 is SNEGSKA (reference sequence). Here the CDR3 DNA reads TGCAGTGCCACGCCTGGAGGGGGGGTGGGCAATCAGCCCCAGCATTTT. Translated: CSATPGGGVGNQPQHF.

The chain combines TRBV5-1 with TRBJ2-7; TRBD1 aligns across 7 bases. Per germline, CDR1 SGHRS and CDR2 YFSETQ. The CDR3 length is 16 residues. The V segment lost 2 bases and the J segment 7 bases; nucleotides outside the gene matches: 15. Here the CDR3 reads CASSFNRGSSYNEQYF. In DNA form, the CDR3 reads TGCGCCAGCAGCTTCAACAGGGGCTCGTCCTACAATGAGCAGTACTTC.

This chain connects TRBV5-1 to TRBJ2-7; the D gene is possibly TRBD2 (6 bases). The DNA end is a closer match to TRBJ2-5, so the J assignment may be wrong. The CDR3 runs to 11 residues. Germline-derived CDR1 and CDR2 are SGHRS and YFSETQ. The CDR3 loop is CASRGTGTQYF. CDR3 in DNA: TGCGCCAGCCGGGGGACGGGGACCCAGTACTTC.

V and J are TRBV20-1 and TRBJ2-7; TRBD1 might be the D (5 bases). Germline loops: CDR1 DFQATT, CDR2 SNEGSKA (reference sequence). CDR3 length: 15 amino acids. Trimming shortened V by 0 bases and J by 4 bases, and 16 bases separated the two germline ends. CDR3 DNA: TGCAGTGCTAGAGATCTCCGGACATCACCTTACGAGCAGTACTTC. Translation gives CSARDLRTSPYEQYF.

The sample holds a few counts of this clonotype. This chain connects TRBV6-2 or TRBV6-3 to TRBJ2-1, with 8 bases identical to TRBD1. The CDR3 spans 16 residues. Per the germline V gene, CDR1 is MNHEY and CDR2 is SVGEGT. The V gene end was trimmed by 5 bases and the J gene end by 0 bases; junction bases not matched to a gene: 6. CDR3 sequence: CASSTRTGSSYNEQFF. The CDR3 bases are TGTGCCAGCAGTACAAGGACAGGGAGCTCCTACAATGAGCAGTTCTTC.

V and J are TRBV4-3 and TRBJ2-2; possibly TRBD1 for D (6 bases). Germline V gene sequence: CDR1 LGHNA, CDR2 YSLEER. Deletions cut 3 bases from V and 4 bases from J, with 9 bases between. CDR3 size: 14 residues. This chain's CDR3 is CASSQNRVTGELFF. CDR3 nucleotides: TGCGCCAGCAGCCAGAACAGGGTCACCGGGGAGCTGTTTTTT.

This chain joins TRBV7-2 and TRBJ2-5; TRBD1 matches at 7 bases. J gave up 5 bases and V 0 bases, and 9 bases lay outside the gene matches. Looked up from germline, CDR1 is SGHTA and CDR2 is FQGNSA. The CDR3 is 16 residues long. CDR3 nucleotides: TGTGCCAGCAGCTTAGCTGGCAGGGGGTCTGTGGAGACCCAGTACTTC. Its translation is CASSLAGRGSVETQYF.

This chain connects TRBV5-1 to TRBJ2-4; TRBD1 matches at 7 bases. The DNA matches TRBJ2-7 better at its end, which makes the J call doubtful. The CDR3 covers 13 residues. CDR1 is SGHRS and CDR2 is YFSETQ in the germline V gene. This chain's CDR3 is CASSLNRGDEQYF. In DNA form, the CDR3 reads TGCGCCAGCAGCTTGAACAGGGGAGACGAGCAGTACTTC.

V and J are TRBV6-5 and TRBJ1-2; 8 positions agree with TRBD1. The germline CDR1 and CDR2 sequences are MNHEY and SVGAGI. Trimming took 2 bases from V and 4 from J; bases not matched to a gene: 12. The CDR3 is 17 amino acids. CDR3 sequence: CASSYRTGQTGTYGYTF. The DNA for the CDR3 is TGTGCCAGCAGTTACCGGACAGGGCAAACCGGGACCTATGGCTACACCTTC.

The rearrangement joins TRBV20-1 to TRBJ2-7; TRBD2 is a possible D gene (5 bases). The V gene's germline CDR1 is DFQATT and CDR2 SNEGSKA (reference sequence). Trimming took 5 bases from V and 3 from J, leaving 20 bases between them. The CDR3 is made up of 15 amino acids. CDR3: CSAQSPTAGSYEQYF. The DNA for the CDR3 is TGCAGTGCTCAGAGCCCGACGGCTGGGAGCTACGAGCAGTACTTC.

The gene calls are TRBV2 and TRBJ2-3; D unresolved. The CDR3 runs to 15 residues. V was shortened by 4 bases and J by 3 bases, with 14 bases between the two germline ends. CDR1 SNHLY and CDR2 FYNNEI come from the germline V gene. CDR3 loop: CASSALLGLTDTQYF. CDR3 bases: TGTGCCAGCAGTGCCCTGCTGGGTTTAACAGATACGCAGTATTTT.

The chain joins TRBV6-6 to TRBJ2-7; 12 positions agree with TRBD1. This CDR3 spans 15 amino acids. Germline lookup yields CDR1 MNHNY and CDR2 SVGAGI (reference sequence). V was pared by 3 bases and J by 5 bases, with 5 bases of the junction left unmatched. Here the CDR3 reads CASSYLGQGANEQYF. The CDR3 region has the DNA TGTGCCAGCAGTTATTTGGGACAGGGGGCAAACGAGCAGTACTTC.